This TCR beta chain derives from a study of T-cell reconstitution after alpha-beta-depleted transplantation in children. The TCRbeta library incorporated unique molecular identifiers. TCRdb fed the PCR reads into MiXCR, producing one record per CDR3 protein. Of 450,000 to 600,000 distinct CDR3 sequences detected, about a sixth appear once; the ten largest clones hold 3.3%. Trimming removed 6 bases at V and 2 bases at J, with 11 bases between. CDR3 size: 14 residues. CDR1 is SEHNR and CDR2 is FQNEAQ in the germline V gene (reference sequence). This sequence joins TRBV7-9 and TRBJ2-1, with no clear D. The sequencing here drew on PBMCs from the stem cell graft donor, taken from the stem cell graft. This TCR was recovered from a human donor who donated a stem cell graft to a child with acute lymphoblastic leukemia. This chain's CDR3 is CASRPGRPYNEQFF. CDR3 DNA: TGTGCCAGCAGACCAGGTCGACCCTACAATGAGCAGTTCTTC.